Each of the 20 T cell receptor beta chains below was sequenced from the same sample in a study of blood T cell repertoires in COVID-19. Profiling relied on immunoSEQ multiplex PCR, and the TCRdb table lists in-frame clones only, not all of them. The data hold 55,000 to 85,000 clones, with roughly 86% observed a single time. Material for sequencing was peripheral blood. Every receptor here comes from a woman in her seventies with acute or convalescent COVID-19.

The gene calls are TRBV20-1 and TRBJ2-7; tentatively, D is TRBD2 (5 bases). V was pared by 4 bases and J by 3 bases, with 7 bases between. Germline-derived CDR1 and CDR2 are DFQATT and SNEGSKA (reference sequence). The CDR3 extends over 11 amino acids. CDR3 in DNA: TGCAGTGCTATCGGGGTCTACGAGCAGTACTTC. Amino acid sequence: CSAIGVYEQYF.

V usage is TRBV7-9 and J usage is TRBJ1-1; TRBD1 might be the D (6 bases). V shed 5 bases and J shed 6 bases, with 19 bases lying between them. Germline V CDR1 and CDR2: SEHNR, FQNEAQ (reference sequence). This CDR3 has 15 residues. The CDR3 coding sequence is TGTGCCAGCAGCGTAGACCTACGGACAGTCCCTGAAGCTTTCTTT. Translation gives CASSVDLRTVPEAFF.

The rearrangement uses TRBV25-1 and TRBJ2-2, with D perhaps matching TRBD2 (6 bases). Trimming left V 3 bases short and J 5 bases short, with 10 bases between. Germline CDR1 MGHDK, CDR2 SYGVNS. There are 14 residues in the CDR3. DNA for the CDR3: TGTGCCAGCAGTGAGCTGGGACTGACCGGGGAGCTGTTTTTT. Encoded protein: CASSELGLTGELFF.

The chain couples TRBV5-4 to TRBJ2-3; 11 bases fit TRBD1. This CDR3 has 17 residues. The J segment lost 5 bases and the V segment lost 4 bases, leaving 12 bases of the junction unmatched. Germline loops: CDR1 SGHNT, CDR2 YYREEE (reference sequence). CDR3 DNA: TGTGCCAGCAGCCCGGGACAGGGGGTTGTCTCTGGAGATACGCAGTATTTT. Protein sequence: CASSPGQGVVSGDTQYF. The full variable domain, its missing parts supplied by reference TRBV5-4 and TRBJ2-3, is ETGVTQSPTHLIKTRGQQVTLRCSSQSGHNTVSWYQQALGQGPQFIFQYYREEENGRGNFPPRFSGLQFPNYSSELNVNALELDDSALYLCASSPGQGVVSGDTQYFGPGTRLTVL.

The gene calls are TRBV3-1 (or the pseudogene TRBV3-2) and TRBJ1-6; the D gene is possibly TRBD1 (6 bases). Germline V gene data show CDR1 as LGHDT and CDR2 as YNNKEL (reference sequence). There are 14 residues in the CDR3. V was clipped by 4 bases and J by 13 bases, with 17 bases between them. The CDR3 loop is CASSLGQPSPPLHF. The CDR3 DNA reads TGTGCCAGCAGCCTTGGACAGCCCAGTCCGCCCCTCCACTTT.

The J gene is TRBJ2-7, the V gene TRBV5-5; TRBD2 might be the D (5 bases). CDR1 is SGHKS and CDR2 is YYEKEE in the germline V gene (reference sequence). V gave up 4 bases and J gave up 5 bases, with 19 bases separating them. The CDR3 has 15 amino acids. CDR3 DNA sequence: TGTGCCAGCAGCCCCGTTGCGGGCAGTGTCAACGAGCAGTACTTC. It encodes CASSPVAGSVNEQYF. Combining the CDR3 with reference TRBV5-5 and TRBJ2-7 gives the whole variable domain DAGVTQSPTHLIKTRGQQVTLRCSPISGHKSVSWYQQVLGQGPQFIFQYYEKEERGRGNFPDRFSARQFPNYSSELNVNALLLGDSALYLCASSPVAGSVNEQYFGPGTRLTVT.

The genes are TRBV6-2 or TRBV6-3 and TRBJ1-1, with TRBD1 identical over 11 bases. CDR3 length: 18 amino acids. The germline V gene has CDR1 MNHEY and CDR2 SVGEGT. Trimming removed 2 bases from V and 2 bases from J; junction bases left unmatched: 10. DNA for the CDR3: TGTGCCAGCAGTTACCACTTGGGGACAGGGGGAACAAACACTGAAGCTTTCTTT. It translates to CASSYHLGTGGTNTEAFF.

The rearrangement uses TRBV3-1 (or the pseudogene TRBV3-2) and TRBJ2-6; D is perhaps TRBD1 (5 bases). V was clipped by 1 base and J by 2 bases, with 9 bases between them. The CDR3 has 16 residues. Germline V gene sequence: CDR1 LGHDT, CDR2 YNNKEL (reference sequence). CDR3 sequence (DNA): TGTGCCAGCAGCCAAGGAAAGGGGACTGGGGCCAACGTCCTGACTTTC. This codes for CASSQGKGTGANVLTF.

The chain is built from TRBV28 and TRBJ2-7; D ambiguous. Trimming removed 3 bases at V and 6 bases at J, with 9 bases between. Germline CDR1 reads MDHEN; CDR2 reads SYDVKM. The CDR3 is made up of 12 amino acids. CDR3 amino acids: CASSFRQREQYF. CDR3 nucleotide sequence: TGTGCCAGCAGTTTTCGTCAGCGCGAGCAGTACTTC. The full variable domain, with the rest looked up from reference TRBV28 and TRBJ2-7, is DVKVTQSSRYLVKRTGEKVFLECVQDMDHENMFWYRQDPGLGLRLIYFSYDVKMKEKGDIPEGYSVSREKKERFSLILESASTNQTSMYLCASSFRQREQYFGPGTRLTVT.

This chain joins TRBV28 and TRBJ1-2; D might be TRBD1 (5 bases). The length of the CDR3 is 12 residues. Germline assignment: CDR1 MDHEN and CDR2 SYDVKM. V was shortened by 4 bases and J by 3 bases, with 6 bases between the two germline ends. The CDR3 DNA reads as TGTGCCAGCAGTTCGACAGACTATGGCTACACCTTC. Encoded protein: CASSSTDYGYTF.

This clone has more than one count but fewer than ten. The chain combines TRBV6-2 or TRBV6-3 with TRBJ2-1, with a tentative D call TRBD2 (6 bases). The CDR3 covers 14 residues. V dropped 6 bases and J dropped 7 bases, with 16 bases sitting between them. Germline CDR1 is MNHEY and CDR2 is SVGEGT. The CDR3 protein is CASSYRGGRNEQFF. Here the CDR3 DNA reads TGTGCCAGCAGCTATCGGGGAGGACGTAATGAGCAGTTCTTC.

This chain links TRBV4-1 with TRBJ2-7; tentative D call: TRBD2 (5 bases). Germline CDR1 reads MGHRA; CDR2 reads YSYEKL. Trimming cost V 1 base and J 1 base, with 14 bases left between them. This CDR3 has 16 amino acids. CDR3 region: CASSQGLALGSYEQYF. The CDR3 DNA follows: TGCGCCAGCAGCCAAGGGCTAGCCCTTGGGTCCTACGAGCAGTACTTC.

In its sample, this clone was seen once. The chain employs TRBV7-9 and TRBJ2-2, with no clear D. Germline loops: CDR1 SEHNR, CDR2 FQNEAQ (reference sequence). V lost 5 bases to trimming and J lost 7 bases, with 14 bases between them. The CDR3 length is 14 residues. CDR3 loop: CASSPTGRSGELFF. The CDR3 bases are TGTGCCAGCAGCCCCACCGGTCGTAGCGGGGAGCTGTTTTTT.

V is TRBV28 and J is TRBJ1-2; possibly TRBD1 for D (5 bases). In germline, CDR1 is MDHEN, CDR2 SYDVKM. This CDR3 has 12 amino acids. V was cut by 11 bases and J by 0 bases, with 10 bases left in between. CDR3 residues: CASRTPNYGYTF. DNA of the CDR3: TGTGCCTCCAGGACACCTAACTATGGCTACACCTTC.

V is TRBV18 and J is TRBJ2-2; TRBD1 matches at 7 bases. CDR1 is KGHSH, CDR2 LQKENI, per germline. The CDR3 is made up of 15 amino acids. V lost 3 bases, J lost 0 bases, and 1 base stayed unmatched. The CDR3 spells CASSPGTANTGELFF. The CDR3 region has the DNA TGTGCCAGCTCACCCGGGACAGCGAACACCGGGGAGCTGTTTTTT.

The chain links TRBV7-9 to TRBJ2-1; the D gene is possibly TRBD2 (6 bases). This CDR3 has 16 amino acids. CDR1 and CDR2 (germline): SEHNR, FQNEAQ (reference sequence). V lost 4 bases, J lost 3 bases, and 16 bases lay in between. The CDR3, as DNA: TGTGCCAGCAGCTCTAGTCTGGGGGGATTCTACAATGAGCAGTTCTTC. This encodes CASSSSLGGFYNEQFF.

The CDR3 DNA is TGTGCCAGCAGTTACTCCGGGAGCTCCTACAATGAGCAGTTCTTC. This translates into CASSYSGSSYNEQFF. V and J are TRBV6-5 and TRBJ2-1, with D possibly matching TRBD2 (6 bases). The germline gives CDR1 MNHEY, CDR2 SVGAGI. This CDR3 is 15 amino acids long. V was pared by 0 bases and J by 0 bases, with 6 bases between.

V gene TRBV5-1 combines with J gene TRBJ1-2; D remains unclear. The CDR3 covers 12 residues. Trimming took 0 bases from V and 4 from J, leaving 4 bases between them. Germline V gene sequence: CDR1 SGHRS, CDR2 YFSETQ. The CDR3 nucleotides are TGCGCCAGCAGCTTGGACAGCTATGGCTACACCTTC. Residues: CASSLDSYGYTF.

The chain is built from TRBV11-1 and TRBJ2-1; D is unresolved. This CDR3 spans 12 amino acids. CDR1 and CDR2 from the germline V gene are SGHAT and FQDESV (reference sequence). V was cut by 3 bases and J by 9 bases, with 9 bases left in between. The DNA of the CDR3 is TGTGCCAGCAGCTTGAGTACCCGTGAGCAGTTCTTC. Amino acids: CASSLSTREQFF.

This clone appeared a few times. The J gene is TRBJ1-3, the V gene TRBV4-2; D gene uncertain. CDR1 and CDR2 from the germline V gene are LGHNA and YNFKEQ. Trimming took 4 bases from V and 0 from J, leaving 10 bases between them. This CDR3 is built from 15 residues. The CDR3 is CASSLTTDSGNTIYF. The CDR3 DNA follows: TGTGCCAGCAGCCTAACAACAGACTCTGGAAACACCATATATTTT.